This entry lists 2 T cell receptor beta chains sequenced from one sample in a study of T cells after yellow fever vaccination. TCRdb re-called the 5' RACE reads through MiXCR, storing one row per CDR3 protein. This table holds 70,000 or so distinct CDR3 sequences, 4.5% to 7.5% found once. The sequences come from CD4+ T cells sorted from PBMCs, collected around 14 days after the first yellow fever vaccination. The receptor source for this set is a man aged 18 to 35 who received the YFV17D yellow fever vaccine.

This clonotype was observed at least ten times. CDR3 residues: CASSGGFEQFF. DNA for the CDR3: TGTGCCAGCAGTGGCGGGTTTGAGCAGTTCTTC. V and J are TRBV25-1 and TRBJ2-1, with D possibly being TRBD2 (5 bases). V lost 4 bases to trimming and J lost 9 bases, with 7 bases between them. CDR1 and CDR2 from the germline V gene are MGHDK and SYGVNS. This CDR3 spans 11 amino acids.

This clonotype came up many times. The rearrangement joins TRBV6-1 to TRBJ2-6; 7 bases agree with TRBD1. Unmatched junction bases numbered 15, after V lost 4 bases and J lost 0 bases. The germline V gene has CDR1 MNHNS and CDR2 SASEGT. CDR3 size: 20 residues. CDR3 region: CASSVSGTATTPSGANVLTF. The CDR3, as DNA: TGTGCCAGCAGTGTATCCGGGACAGCGACGACCCCCTCTGGGGCCAACGTCCTGACTTTC.